This is a list of T cell receptor beta chains from one sample in a study of chemoradiotherapy in HPV16-positive cancers. Here immunoSEQ multiplex PCR was the method, and the copy in TCRdb shows in-frame clones only, minus some. The data show 9,000 to 15,000 clones, around 80% seen once. Sampling took place from a patient who underwent chemoradiotherapy. These TCRs come from a human donor with HPV-associated anogenital cancer. CDR3s include the opening cysteine and the closing phenylalanine or tryptophan. The D gene is left open where the match is weak. Expanded clones are given a class, and other clones once, few, many or no size at all.

CDR3 length: 15; clone size: NA; J gene: TRBJ1-4; V gene: TRBV18; D gene: NA; CDR3 DNA: TGTGCCAGCTCCCCAAACAGGGCCCAGAGGGAAAAACTGTTTTTT; CDR3 protein: CASSPNRAQREKLFF
CDR3 length: 14; clone size: NA; J gene: TRBJ1-2; V gene: TRBV30; D gene: TRBD1; CDR3 DNA: TGTGCCTGGAAAAAACGAAGGCAGGGGGCGGGCTACACCTTC; CDR3 protein: CAWKKRRQGAGYTF
CDR3 length: 13; clone size: NA; J gene: TRBJ2-7; V gene: TRBV5-1; D gene: TRBD2; CDR3 DNA: TGCGCCAGCGGGACTCTGGGGGGGAACGAGCAGTACTTC; CDR3 protein: CASGTLGGNEQYF
CDR3 length: 16; clone size: NA; J gene: TRBJ1-4; V gene: TRBV30; D gene: NA; CDR3 DNA: TGTGCCTGGAGGGGACGGGCCTCCACCCGGGGTGAAAAACTGTTTTTT; CDR3 protein: CAWRGRASTRGEKLFF
CDR3 length: 15; clone size: NA; J gene: TRBJ2-7; V gene: TRBV4-2; D gene: TRBD1; CDR3 DNA: TGTGCCAGCAGCGCGGACCGGGACAGCTCCTACGAGCAGTACTTC; CDR3 protein: CASSADRDSSYEQYF
CDR3 length: 15; clone size: NA; J gene: TRBJ1-3; V gene: TRBV7-7; D gene: NA; CDR3 DNA: TGTGCTAGCAGCTTAGCGACAGGCCCTGGAAACACCATATATTTT; CDR3 protein: CASSLATGPGNTIYF
CDR3 length: 13; clone size: NA; J gene: TRBJ1-2; V gene: TRBV5-1; D gene: NA; CDR3 DNA: TGCGCCAGCAGCTTCCAGGGAAACTATGGCTACACCTTC; CDR3 protein: CASSFQGNYGYTF
CDR3 length: 13; clone size: NA; J gene: TRBJ2-2; V gene: TRBV5-8; D gene: NA; CDR3 DNA: TGTGCCAGCAGCTTGGATTTAGAGGGGGAGCTGTTTTTT; CDR3 protein: CASSLDLEGELFF
CDR3 length: 17; clone size: NA; J gene: TRBJ1-2; V gene: TRBV10-3; D gene: NA; CDR3 DNA: TGTGCCATCCGACCAGGGAAACAGAAGGTTGATGACTATGGCTACACCTTC; CDR3 protein: CAIRPGKQKVDDYGYTF
CDR3 length: 16; clone size: NA; J gene: TRBJ2-2; V gene: TRBV27; D gene: NA; CDR3 DNA: TGTGCCAGCAGTTCGTGGACAGATTCGAACACCGGGGAGCTGTTTTTT; CDR3 protein: CASSSWTDSNTGELFF
CDR3 length: 16; clone size: NA; J gene: TRBJ2-3; V gene: TRBV5-1; D gene: NA; CDR3 DNA: TGCGCCAGCAGCTTGACATCGGGTAGGTGGACAGATACGCAGTATTTT; CDR3 protein: CASSLTSGRWTDTQYF
CDR3 length: 13; clone size: NA; J gene: TRBJ2-3; V gene: TRBV7-2; D gene: NA; CDR3 DNA: TGTGCCAGCAGTCCAACTAGCACAGATACGCAGTATTTT; CDR3 protein: CASSPTSTDTQYF
CDR3 length: 13; clone size: NA; J gene: TRBJ2-7; V gene: TRBV5-4; D gene: NA; CDR3 DNA: TGTGCCAGCAGCTACGAGTGGGGTAACGAGCAGTACTTC; CDR3 protein: CASSYEWGNEQYF
CDR3 length: 14; clone size: NA; J gene: TRBJ1-1; V gene: TRBV6-4; D gene: NA; CDR3 DNA: TGTGCCAGCAGTGACTCATCCAGAAACACTGAAGCTTTCTTT; CDR3 protein: CASSDSSRNTEAFF
CDR3 length: 15; clone size: NA; J gene: TRBJ2-1; V gene: TRBV4-1; D gene: NA; CDR3 DNA: TGCGCCAGCAGCCCCCTGGGACTTTCCTACAATGAGCAGTTCTTC; CDR3 protein: CASSPLGLSYNEQFF
CDR3 length: 17; clone size: NA; J gene: TRBJ2-1; V gene: TRBV7-9; D gene: NA; CDR3 DNA: TGTGCCAGCAGCTTAGGGATGGGGGCCTTGCCCTACAATGAGCAGTTCTTC; CDR3 protein: CASSLGMGALPYNEQFF
CDR3 length: 15; clone size: NA; J gene: TRBJ1-1; V gene: TRBV5-1; D gene: NA; CDR3 DNA: TGCGCCAGCAGCCCGGGGGGAGGGGTGGACACTGAAGCTTTCTTT; CDR3 protein: CASSPGGGVDTEAFF
CDR3 length: 14; clone size: NA; J gene: TRBJ2-2; V gene: TRBV5-1; D gene: NA; CDR3 DNA: TGCGCCAGCAGCTTGGGACAGGAAACCGGGGAGCTGTTTTTT; CDR3 protein: CASSLGQETGELFF
CDR3 length: 14; clone size: NA; J gene: TRBJ2-7; V gene: TRBV7-9; D gene: NA; CDR3 DNA: TGTGCCAGCAGCTTGGGTGTGAGGGATTACGAGCAGTACTTC; CDR3 protein: CASSLGVRDYEQYF
CDR3 length: 14; clone size: NA; J gene: TRBJ2-5; V gene: TRBV9; D gene: NA; CDR3 DNA: TGTGCCAGCAGCCCATCTAGTAGTTTAGAGACCCAGTACTTC; CDR3 protein: CASSPSSSLETQYF
CDR3 length: 18; clone size: NA; J gene: TRBJ2-1; V gene: TRBV9; D gene: TRBD2; CDR3 DNA: TGTGCCAGCAGCGTAGGTTTTGCTAGCGGGGACAAATACAATGAGCAGTTCTTC; CDR3 protein: CASSVGFASGDKYNEQFF
CDR3 length: 15; clone size: once; J gene: TRBJ2-2; V gene: TRBV5-1; D gene: NA; CDR3 DNA: TGCGCCAGCAGCTTGGCGGCACAGTCCACCGGGGAGCTGTTTTTT; CDR3 protein: CASSLAAQSTGELFF
CDR3 length: 17; clone size: NA; J gene: TRBJ2-2; V gene: TRBV13; D gene: TRBD2; CDR3 DNA: TGTGCCAGCAGCGAAGGCGCATGGCGGGGGGTAACCGGGGAGCTGTTTTTT; CDR3 protein: CASSEGAWRGVTGELFF
CDR3 length: 15; clone size: NA; J gene: TRBJ2-5; V gene: TRBV18; D gene: TRBD1; CDR3 DNA: TGTGCCAGCTCACCATTGACAGGGGGACAAGAGACCCAGTACTTC; CDR3 protein: CASSPLTGGQETQYF
CDR3 length: 13; clone size: NA; J gene: TRBJ2-1; V gene: TRBV10-1; D gene: NA; CDR3 DNA: TGCGCCAGCAGCGCCTCAAGGGACACCCCCCAGTTCTTC; CDR3 protein: CASSASRDTPQFF
CDR3 length: 13; clone size: NA; J gene: TRBJ1-1; V gene: TRBV4-1; D gene: NA; CDR3 DNA: TGCGCCAGTACGGGACTCTTGAACACTGAAGCTTTCTTT; CDR3 protein: CASTGLLNTEAFF
CDR3 length: 14; clone size: NA; J gene: TRBJ1-1; V gene: TRBV7-9; D gene: TRBD1; CDR3 DNA: TGTGCCAGCAGCATAAGGACAGGGGCCACTGAAGCTTTCTTT; CDR3 protein: CASSIRTGATEAFF
CDR3 length: 15; clone size: NA; J gene: TRBJ2-3; V gene: TRBV7-9; D gene: NA; CDR3 DNA: TGTGCCAGCAGCTTTCTGACCGGACTCACAGATACGCAGTATTTT; CDR3 protein: CASSFLTGLTDTQYF
CDR3 length: 11; clone size: NA; J gene: TRBJ2-2; V gene: TRBV7-9; D gene: NA; CDR3 DNA: TGTGCCAGCGGCGAGACAGGGGAGCTGTTTTTT; CDR3 protein: CASGETGELFF
CDR3 length: 14; clone size: NA; J gene: TRBJ1-6; V gene: TRBV30; D gene: TRBD1; CDR3 DNA: TGTGCCTGGAGTGTGACAGGGGGAAATTCACCCCTCCACTTT; CDR3 protein: CAWSVTGGNSPLHF
CDR3 length: 16; clone size: NA; J gene: TRBJ2-2; V gene: TRBV6-1; D gene: TRBD1; CDR3 DNA: TGTGCCAGCAGTGCTTCAACAGGGGGCTGGGCCGGGGAGCTGTTTTTT; CDR3 protein: CASSASTGGWAGELFF
CDR3 length: 16; clone size: few; J gene: TRBJ2-2; V gene: TRBV7-2; D gene: TRBD2; CDR3 DNA: TGTGCCAGCAGCTTCTTTAGCGGGGGGCTCACCGGGGAGCTGTTTTTT; CDR3 protein: CASSFFSGGLTGELFF
CDR3 length: 15; clone size: NA; J gene: TRBJ1-1; V gene: TRBV28; D gene: NA; CDR3 DNA: TGTGCCAGCAGATATCTGAGGGAAATGAACACTGAAGCTTTCTTT; CDR3 protein: CASRYLREMNTEAFF
CDR3 length: 17; clone size: NA; J gene: TRBJ1-1; V gene: TRBV5-1; D gene: TRBD1; CDR3 DNA: TGCGCCAGCAGCTTGGAGGGTAAGGGACAGGCGAGCACTGAAGCTTTCTTT; CDR3 protein: CASSLEGKGQASTEAFF
CDR3 length: 18; clone size: NA; J gene: TRBJ2-3; V gene: TRBV5-1; D gene: NA; CDR3 DNA: TGCGCCAGCAGCTGGGAGGGGGCCCCGCGTAAACTCACAGATACGCAGTATTTT; CDR3 protein: CASSWEGAPRKLTDTQYF
CDR3 length: 13; clone size: NA; J gene: TRBJ2-7; V gene: TRBV7-2; D gene: NA; CDR3 DNA: TGTGCCAGCAGCGCCAGAAGTTCCTACGAGCAGTACTTC; CDR3 protein: CASSARSSYEQYF
CDR3 length: 20; clone size: NA; J gene: TRBJ2-6; V gene: TRBV21-1; D gene: NA; CDR3 DNA: TGTGCCAGCAGCAAACAGGGTGCCCGACTAGCCGGTGTTGGGGCCAACGTCCTGACTTTC; CDR3 protein: CASSKQGARLAGVGANVLTF
CDR3 length: 17; clone size: NA; J gene: TRBJ1-1; V gene: TRBV23-1; D gene: NA; CDR3 DNA: TGCGCCAGCAGTCAATCCATCACGCTATCCGGGGTCTCTGAAGCTTTCTTT; CDR3 protein: CASSQSITLSGVSEAFF
CDR3 length: 16; clone size: NA; J gene: TRBJ1-4; V gene: TRBV7-9; D gene: TRBD1; CDR3 DNA: TGTGCCAGCAGCTCGAATCCCCGGGACAGAGGGGAAAAACTGTTTTTT; CDR3 protein: CASSSNPRDRGEKLFF
CDR3 length: 15; clone size: NA; J gene: TRBJ1-5; V gene: TRBV28; D gene: TRBD1; CDR3 DNA: TGTGCCAGCAGTCAAACCGGGACAGACAATCAGCCCCAGCATTTT; CDR3 protein: CASSQTGTDNQPQHF
CDR3 length: 13; clone size: NA; J gene: TRBJ2-3; V gene: TRBV19; D gene: NA; CDR3 DNA: TGTGCCAGTAGACCTGGACTGTCAGATACGCAGTATTTT; CDR3 protein: CASRPGLSDTQYF
CDR3 length: 13; clone size: NA; J gene: TRBJ1-2; V gene: TRBV19; D gene: NA; CDR3 DNA: TGTGCCAGTAGCCTCGACGTTAACTATGGCTACACCTTC; CDR3 protein: CASSLDVNYGYTF
CDR3 length: 14; clone size: NA; J gene: TRBJ2-3; V gene: TRBV18; D gene: NA; CDR3 DNA: TGTGCCAGCTCACTAAGACAAAAGGGAGGTACGCAGTATTTT; CDR3 protein: CASSLRQKGGTQYF
CDR3 length: 14; clone size: NA; J gene: TRBJ2-7; V gene: TRBV28; D gene: TRBD1; CDR3 DNA: TGTGCCAGCAGTTTAAGAGACAGGGTAGGCGAGCAGTACTTC; CDR3 protein: CASSLRDRVGEQYF
CDR3 length: 14; clone size: NA; J gene: TRBJ2-5; V gene: TRBV5-1; D gene: TRBD1; CDR3 DNA: TGCGCCAGCAGCTTGGGGACAGGGCCGGAGACCCAGTACTTC; CDR3 protein: CASSLGTGPETQYF
CDR3 length: 15; clone size: NA; J gene: TRBJ2-1; V gene: TRBV19; D gene: NA; CDR3 DNA: TGTGCCAGTAGTATAGACGGGGACTCCTACAATGAGCAGTTCTTC; CDR3 protein: CASSIDGDSYNEQFF
CDR3 length: 17; clone size: NA; J gene: TRBJ2-3; V gene: TRBV4-1; D gene: TRBD2; CDR3 DNA: TGCGCCAGCAGCCAAGAACTAGCGGGGGGGCTAACAGATACGCAGTATTTT; CDR3 protein: CASSQELAGGLTDTQYF